Below, 6 T cell receptor beta chains from the same sample are listed, as sequenced in a study of neurological immune-mediated disorders. Documented time point: longitudinal time-point 3. Via MiXCR, TCRdb re-called the 5' RACE reads, giving one row per CDR3 protein. The sample contains approximately 45,000 distinct CDR3 sequences, 13% of which appear only once. Sequenced sample: PBMCs. The receptors derive from a man aged 25-40 years in good health.

The sample holds many counts of this clonotype. The rearrangement links TRBV28 to TRBJ1-2; perhaps TRBD1 as D (6 bases). The CDR3 has 16 residues. The ends were cut back, 8 bases at V and 6 bases at J, with 25 bases in the middle. In germline, CDR1 is MDHEN, CDR2 SYDVKM. This CDR3 is CASQSPGRGLRNGYTF. DNA of the CDR3: TGTGCCAGCCAATCCCCCGGCCGGGGGCTACGGAATGGCTACACCTTC.

The table lists this clonotype with many counts. The rearrangement uses TRBV20-1 and TRBJ2-7; TRBD2 might be the D (6 bases). The CDR3 extends over 14 amino acids. V was cut by 3 bases and J by 2 bases, with 14 bases left in between. The germline CDR1 and CDR2 sequences are DFQATT and SNEGSKA (reference sequence). The CDR3 sequence is CSASQAGPTYEQYF. The CDR3 nucleotides are TGCAGTGCTAGTCAGGCGGGACCTACCTACGAGCAGTACTTC.

The table lists this clonotype with many counts. The rearrangement uses TRBV6-1 and TRBJ2-1; no clear D. The CDR3 totals 15 residues. Looked up from germline, CDR1 is MNHNS and CDR2 is SASEGT. V dropped 7 bases and J dropped 3 bases, with 16 bases sitting between them. CDR3 region: CASTEGWQDYNEQFF. The CDR3 nucleotides read TGTGCCAGCACCGAAGGGTGGCAGGACTACAATGAGCAGTTCTTC.

This clonotype was counted many times. V and J are TRBV5-6 and TRBJ1-1, with TRBD1 as a possible D gene (5 bases). V dropped 5 bases and J dropped 5 bases, with 16 bases sitting between them. CDR1 and CDR2 from the germline V gene are SGHDT and YYEEEE. The CDR3 is 14 residues long. CDR3 nucleotides: TGTGCCAGCAGGCTGGCGGGGGGGACGACTGAAGCTTTCTTT. Encoded protein: CASRLAGGTTEAFF. The full variable domain, in which reference TRBV5-6 and TRBJ1-1 provide the parts outside the CDR3, is DAGVTQSPTHLIKTRGQQVTLRCSPKSGHDTVSWYQQALGQGPQFIFQYYEEEERQRGNFPDRFSGHQFPNYSSELNVNALLLGDSALYLCASRLAGGTTEAFFGQGTRLTVV.

This clonotype was picked up many times. J is TRBJ1-5 and V is TRBV5-1; D is unresolved. The CDR3 runs to 15 residues. Germline V gives CDR1 SGHRS, CDR2 YFSETQ. V was trimmed by 0 bases and J by 0 bases, leaving 7 bases between them. CDR3 region: CASSLDLNSNQPQHF. In DNA form, the CDR3 reads TGCGCCAGCAGCTTGGATCTGAATAGCAATCAGCCCCAGCATTTT.

This clonotype appeared many times. The chain uses TRBV3-1 and TRBJ2-5; D gene uncertain. Germline CDR1 is LGHDT and CDR2 is YNNKEL (reference sequence). The CDR3 has 16 amino acids. Trimming removed 1 base at V and 5 bases at J, with 17 bases between. The CDR3 is CASSQAWKIPAETQYF. Written as DNA, the CDR3 is TGTGCCAGCAGCCAAGCATGGAAGATCCCTGCGGAGACCCAGTACTTC.